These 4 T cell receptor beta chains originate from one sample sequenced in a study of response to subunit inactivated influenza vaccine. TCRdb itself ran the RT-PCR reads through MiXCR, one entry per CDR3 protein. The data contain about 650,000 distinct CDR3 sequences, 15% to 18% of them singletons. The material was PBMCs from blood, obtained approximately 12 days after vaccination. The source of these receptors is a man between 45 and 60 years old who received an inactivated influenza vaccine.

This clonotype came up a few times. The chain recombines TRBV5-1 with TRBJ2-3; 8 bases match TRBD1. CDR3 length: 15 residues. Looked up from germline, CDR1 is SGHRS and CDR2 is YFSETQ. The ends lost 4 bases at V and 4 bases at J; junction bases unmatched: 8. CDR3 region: CASSQRQGTADTQYF. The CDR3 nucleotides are TGCGCCAGCAGCCAACGACAGGGGACGGCAGATACGCAGTATTTT.

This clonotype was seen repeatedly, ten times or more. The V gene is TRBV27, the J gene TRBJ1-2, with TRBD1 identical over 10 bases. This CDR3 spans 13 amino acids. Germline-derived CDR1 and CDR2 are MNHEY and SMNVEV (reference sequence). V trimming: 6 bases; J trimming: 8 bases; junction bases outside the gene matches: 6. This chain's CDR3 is CASSPDRGRGYTF. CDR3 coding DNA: TGTGCCAGCAGCCCGGACAGGGGGAGAGGCTACACCTTC.

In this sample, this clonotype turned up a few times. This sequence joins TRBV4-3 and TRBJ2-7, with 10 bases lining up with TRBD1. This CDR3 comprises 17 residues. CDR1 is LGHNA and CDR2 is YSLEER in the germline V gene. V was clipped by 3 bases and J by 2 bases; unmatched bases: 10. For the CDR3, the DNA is TGCGCCAGCAGCCACGTACTCGCAGGGACAGGGGCCTACGAGCAGTACTTC. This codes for CASSHVLAGTGAYEQYF.

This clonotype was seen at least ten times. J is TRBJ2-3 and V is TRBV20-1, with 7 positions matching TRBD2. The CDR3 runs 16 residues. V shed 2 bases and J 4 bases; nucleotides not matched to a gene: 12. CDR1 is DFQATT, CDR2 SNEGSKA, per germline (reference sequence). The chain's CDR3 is CSARHLTSVRADTQYF. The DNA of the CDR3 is TGCAGTGCTAGACACCTAACTAGCGTACGGGCAGATACGCAGTATTTT.